Detailed here is one TCR beta chain. Its antigen is undetermined. Regarding treatment: oral pan-JAK inhibitor, 5-10 mg twice daily. Alopecia areata patients gave lesional scalp punch biopsies and peripheral blood samples. Sequencing used cDNA as its template, made by extracting RNA and reverse transcribing it. Measured with immunoSEQ multiplex PCR; TCRdb has only the in-frame clones, and not every one. The sample comprises 110,000 or so clones, about 54% of which are singletons, and more than 25% rests with the top ten. The data were taken from a study of CD8+ T cells in alopecia areata. Study overall: The SALT score measured affected scalp surface percentage in treated patients.

Study-level results: There were many expanded lesional clones persisting in scalp and blood during tofacitinib.

The source material was CD8+ T cells sorted from blood, sampled at week 4, from a patient treated with tofacitinib. The clonotype comes from a human donor with alopecia areata.

The CDR3: CASSHPDVRGAREVETQYF. As DNA, the CDR3 is TGCGCCAGCAGTCACCCGGACGTAAGGGGCGCGAGGGAGGTTGAGACCCAGTACTTC. The V call is TRBV23-1, the J call TRBJ2-5, with a possible D match to TRBD2 (6 bases). TRBV23-1 is filed as an ORF, its function uncertain. This CDR3 spans 19 amino acids. The V gene lost 3 bases and the J gene lost 5 bases, with 28 bases spanning the gap.